This entry is about one T cell receptor (beta chain). Its target is not known. This sample is drawn from a study of cytomegalovirus exposure and HLA in healthy donors. Study overall: The same platform used for the approximately 670 first-cohort repertoires was also used for the 100 to 150 validation repertoires, as a later analysis reported.

Assay used: immunoSEQ multiplex PCR; TCRdb lists only in-frame clones, some missing. Among about 75,000 clones listed, around four fifths were seen once. With 6 bases removed from V and 6 bases from J, the gap between germline ends came to 11 bases. CDR1 MNHEY and CDR2 SVGAGI come from the germline V gene. The CDR3 has 12 amino acids. Study observations and caveats: Subsequent analysis of the roughly 120 validation repertoires found a tendency for first-cohort TCR clusters to co-occur. Whilst most TCR sequences proved rare, a subset of public TCRs occurred across many donors. A list of 164 TCR beta chains associated with cytomegalovirus was given.

The chain links TRBV6-5 to TRBJ1-2, with D maybe TRBD1 (6 bases). This sequence was found in a man between 25 and 39 years old in good health and CMV-seronegative. Material: PBMCs. CDR3 sequence reads: CASRPQGNGYTF. In DNA, the CDR3 is TGTGCCAGCAGACCACAGGGAAATGGCTACACCTTC.